This T cell receptor (beta chain) comes out of a study of blood T cell repertoires in COVID-19. Between the trimmed V and J ends, which lost 1 base and 3 bases, there was a span of 6 bases. This CDR3 spans 13 amino acids. The germline V gene has CDR1 SEHNR and CDR2 FQNEAQ (reference sequence). Per the study methods: The authors estimated nucleated cell counts from reference gene primer amplification. Profiling relied on immunoSEQ multiplex PCR, and the TCRdb table lists in-frame clones only, not all of them. The V and J calls and clone size are taken from that table; D and trimming were inferred from the DNA. The table shows approximately 210,000 clones, with around 81% occurring only once. This clone was found once. This specimen includes other DNA sequences encoding the same CDR3.

The sequenced material came from peripheral blood. The clonotype originates from a man aged 55 to 69 with COVID-19, enrolled during active disease. V gene TRBV7-9 combines with J gene TRBJ1-2; no clear D gene. CDR3 sequence: CASSLERDYGYTF. The CDR3 DNA sequence: TGTGCCAGCAGCTTAGAGAGGGACTATGGCTACACCTTC.